These 13 T cell receptor beta chains came from one sample sequenced in a study of OX40 agonist ivuxolimab in advanced cancers. Profiled with immunoSEQ multiplex PCR; TCRdb holds only in-frame clones, not every one. The sample holds approximately 61,000 clones, roughly 80% seen once. The sample consisted of CD4+ or CD8+ T cells sorted from blood, taken in a trial of the OX40 agonist ivuxolimab. The receptors come from an adult with an advanced solid tumor such as melanoma, head and neck, liver or kidney cancer.

This clone was seen just once. The chain is built from TRBV18 and TRBJ2-2; no clear D gene. With 5 bases removed from V and 0 bases from J, the gap between germline ends came to 1 base. Germline CDR1 and CDR2: KGHSH and LQKENI. The CDR3 sequence is 12 residues long. In DNA, the CDR3 is TGTGCCAGCTCAACGAACACCGGGGAGCTGTTTTTT. This codes for CASSTNTGELFF. Complete variable domain (other parts from reference TRBV18 and TRBJ2-2): NAGVMQNPRHLVRRRGQEARLRCSPMKGHSHVYWYRQLPEEGLKFMVYLQKENIIDESGMPKERFSAEFPKEGPSILRIQQVVRGDSAAYFCASSTNTGELFFGEGSRLTVL.

The J gene is TRBJ2-5, the V gene TRBV5-4; 10 bases map to TRBD2. Per germline, CDR1 SGHNT and CDR2 YYREEE (reference sequence). V trimming: 0 bases; J trimming: 4 bases; junction bases outside the gene matches: 6. The CDR3 loop spans 16 amino acids. Here the CDR3 DNA reads TGTGCCAGCAGCTTGGTTCCTAGCGGGGGAGGAGAGACCCAGTACTTC. Protein sequence: CASSLVPSGGGETQYF.

This clone was found a few times. The chain recombines TRBV5-6 with TRBJ1-3; D is undetermined. CDR1 is SGHDT, CDR2 YYEEEE, per germline. This CDR3 spans 16 amino acids. Trimming removed 1 base at V and 0 bases at J, with 11 bases between. The CDR3 is CASSLKSKYSGNTIYF. The CDR3 nucleotides read TGTGCCAGCAGCTTGAAATCGAAGTACTCTGGAAACACCATATATTTT.

V is TRBV10-2 and J is TRBJ1-5, with TRBD1 identical over 8 bases. Germline CDR1 is WSHSY and CDR2 is SAAADI. V was clipped by 3 bases and J by 5 bases; unmatched bases: 3. The CDR3 runs 14 residues. CDR3 sequence (DNA): TGCGCCAGCAGTGAAGGGACAGGTTATCAGCCCCAGCATTTT. Its translation: CASSEGTGYQPQHF.

The chain joins TRBV4-1 to TRBJ2-7; D is possibly TRBD2 (5 bases). This CDR3 contains 15 residues. V shed 7 bases and J shed 0 bases, with 16 bases lying between them. Germline values: CDR1 MGHRA, CDR2 YSYEKL. CDR3 sequence (DNA): TGCGCCAGCACGTTCGGAGGCGGCAGCTCCTACGAGCAGTACTTC. Amino acids: CASTFGGGSSYEQYF.

The chain uses TRBV19 and TRBJ1-6, with D tentatively TRBD1 (5 bases). Germline values: CDR1 LNHDA, CDR2 SQIVND (reference sequence). The V end lost 5 bases, the J end lost 6 bases, and 14 bases lay between the germline ends. The CDR3 sequence is 15 residues long. This CDR3 reads CASSVGTEVNSPLHF. DNA of the CDR3: TGTGCCAGTAGTGTTGGGACGGAAGTTAATTCACCCCTCCACTTT.

This clone was found a few times. This chain uses TRBV6-1 with TRBJ2-1; D is undetermined. This CDR3 spans 15 amino acids. With 5 bases removed from V and 0 bases from J, the gap between germline ends came to 11 bases. The V gene's germline CDR1 is MNHNS and CDR2 SASEGT. The CDR3 DNA reads as TGTGCCAGCAGTAGCAGCCCTAGCTCCTACAATGAGCAGTTCTTC. Amino acid sequence: CASSSSPSSYNEQFF.

V gene TRBV19 combines with J gene TRBJ2-7; the D gene is possibly TRBD1 (5 bases). V was cut by 7 bases and J by 9 bases, with 19 bases left in between. The CDR3 has 13 amino acids. CDR1 and CDR2 from the germline V gene are LNHDA and SQIVND (reference sequence). The CDR3 nucleotides read TGTGCCAGTACCAAAGGACAAGGCTACATGCAGTACTTC. It codes for CASTKGQGYMQYF.

The chain recombines TRBV6-5 with TRBJ1-4; TRBD1 is a possible D gene (5 bases). The CDR3 spans 16 residues. V lost 0 bases and J lost 8, with 16 bases in between. CDR1 MNHEY and CDR2 SVGAGI come from the germline V gene. The CDR3 DNA sequence: TGTGCCAGCAGTTACTCATCTAGTTTCGGGGACGAAAAACTGTTTTTT. It yields the protein CASSYSSSFGDEKLFF.

This clone was seen just once. The chain carries TRBV30 and TRBJ2-7; tentatively, D is TRBD2 (6 bases). V lost 5 bases and J 6 bases, leaving 20 bases between the germline ends. The CDR3 has 14 residues. CDR1 and CDR2 from the germline V gene are GTSNPN and SVGIG (reference sequence). For the CDR3, the DNA is TGTGCCTGGCGCGGCGACTCCCTGGGGGGCGAGCAGTACTTC. Its protein product is CAWRGDSLGGEQYF.

The V gene is TRBV18, the J gene TRBJ1-2; a weak D match, TRBD1 (5 bases). V lost 0 bases and J lost 8, with 10 bases in between. The CDR3 loop spans 13 amino acids. CDR1 and CDR2 from the germline V gene are KGHSH and LQKENI. DNA for the CDR3: TGTGCCAGCTCACCACCGACCCGGGACGGCTACACCTTC. It is translated as CASSPPTRDGYTF.

This clone was found once. The chain recombines TRBV6-4 with TRBJ1-4; 8 bases align to TRBD1. J lost 7 bases, V lost 9 bases, and 7 bases had no gene match. Germline values: CDR1 MRHNA, CDR2 SNTAGT. CDR3 size: 13 residues. In DNA, the CDR3 is TGTGCCAGACACGGGACAGGAGTTGAAAAACTGTTTTTT. Translating it yields CARHGTGVEKLFF.

The rearrangement uses TRBV19 and TRBJ2-1; 8 nucleotides match TRBD2. This CDR3 has 20 amino acids. Looked up from germline, CDR1 is LNHDA and CDR2 is SQIVND (reference sequence). Trimming cost V 6 bases and J 7 bases; bases outside gene matches: 26. The CDR3 DNA sequence: TGTGCCAGTAGGCCGCACATGGCGCGGGGGGTCGGAGGGGCGGGGAATGAGCAGTTCTTC. It translates to CASRPHMARGVGGAGNEQFF.